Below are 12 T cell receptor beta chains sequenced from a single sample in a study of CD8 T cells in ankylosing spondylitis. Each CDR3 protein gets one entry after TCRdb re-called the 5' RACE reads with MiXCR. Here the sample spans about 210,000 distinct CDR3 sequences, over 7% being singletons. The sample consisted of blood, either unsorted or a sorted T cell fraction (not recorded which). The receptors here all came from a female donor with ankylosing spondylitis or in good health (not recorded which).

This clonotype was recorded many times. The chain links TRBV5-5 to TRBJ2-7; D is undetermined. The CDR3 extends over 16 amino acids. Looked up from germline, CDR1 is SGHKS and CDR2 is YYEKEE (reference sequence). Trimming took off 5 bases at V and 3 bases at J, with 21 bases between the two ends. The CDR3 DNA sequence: TGTGCCAGCAGTTTGATCATGACCGACGAGTTCTACGAGCAGTACTTC. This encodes CASSLIMTDEFYEQYF.

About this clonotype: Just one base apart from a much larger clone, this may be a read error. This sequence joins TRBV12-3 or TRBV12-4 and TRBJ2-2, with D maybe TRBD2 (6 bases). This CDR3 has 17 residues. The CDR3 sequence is CASSPPLERAATGEPFF. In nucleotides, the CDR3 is TGTGCCAGCAGTCCCCCCCTGGAGCGGGCGGCCACCGGGGAGCCGTTTTTT.

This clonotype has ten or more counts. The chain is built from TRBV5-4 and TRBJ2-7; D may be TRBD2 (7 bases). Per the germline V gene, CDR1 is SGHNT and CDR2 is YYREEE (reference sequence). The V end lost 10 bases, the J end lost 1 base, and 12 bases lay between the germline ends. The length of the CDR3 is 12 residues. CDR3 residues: CAEGGASYEQYF. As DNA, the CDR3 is TGTGCCGAAGGGGGGGCGTCCTACGAGCAGTACTTC. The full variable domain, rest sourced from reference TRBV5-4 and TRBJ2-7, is ETGVTQSPTHLIKTRGQQVTLRCSSQSGHNTVSWYQQALGQGPQFIFQYYREEENGRGNFPPRFSGLQFPNYSSELNVNALELDDSALYLCAEGGASYEQYFGPGTRLTVT.

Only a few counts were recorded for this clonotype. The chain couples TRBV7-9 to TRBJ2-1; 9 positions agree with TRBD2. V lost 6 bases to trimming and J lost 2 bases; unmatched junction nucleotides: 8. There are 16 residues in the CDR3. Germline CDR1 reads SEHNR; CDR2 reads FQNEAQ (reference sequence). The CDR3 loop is CASSPGLAPPYNEQFF. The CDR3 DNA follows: TGTGCCAGCAGTCCCGGACTAGCGCCTCCCTACAATGAGCAGTTCTTC.

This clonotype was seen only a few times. The CDR3 reads CASSSRVQPGEQYF. The CDR3 DNA sequence: TGTGCCAGCAGCTCCCGGGTCCAACCGGGCGAGCAGTACTTC. The chain is built from TRBV7-9 and TRBJ2-7; D is unresolved. Trimming removed 4 bases from V and 6 bases from J, with 16 bases in between. There are 14 residues in the CDR3. Germline CDR1 is SEHNR and CDR2 is FQNEAQ (reference sequence).

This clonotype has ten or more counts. The CDR3 is CSVEQENTGELFF. DNA for the CDR3: TGCAGCGTTGAACAGGAGAACACCGGGGAGCTGTTTTTT. The chain recombines TRBV29-1 with TRBJ2-2; no clear D. V was shortened by 2 bases and J by 1 base, with 5 bases between the two germline ends. Germline V lookup: CDR1 SQVTM, CDR2 ANQGSEA. The CDR3 has 13 amino acids.

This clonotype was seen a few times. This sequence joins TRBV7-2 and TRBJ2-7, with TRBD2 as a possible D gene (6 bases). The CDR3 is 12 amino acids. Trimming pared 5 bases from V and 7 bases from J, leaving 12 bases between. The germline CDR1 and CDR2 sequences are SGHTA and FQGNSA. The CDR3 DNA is TGTGCCAGCAGCCATGCGGGGTATGAGCAGTACTTC. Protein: CASSHAGYEQYF.

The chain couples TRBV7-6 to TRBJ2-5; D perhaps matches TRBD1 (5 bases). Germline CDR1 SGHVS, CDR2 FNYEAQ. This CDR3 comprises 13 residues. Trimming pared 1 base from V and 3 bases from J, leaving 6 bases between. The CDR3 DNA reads TGTGCCAGCAGCTTAGAACAGGAAGAGACCCAGTACTTC. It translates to CASSLEQEETQYF.

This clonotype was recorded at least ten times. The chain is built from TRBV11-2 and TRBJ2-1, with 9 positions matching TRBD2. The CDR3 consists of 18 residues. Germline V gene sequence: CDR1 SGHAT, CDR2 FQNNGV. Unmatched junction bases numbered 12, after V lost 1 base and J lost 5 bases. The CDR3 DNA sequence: TGTGCCAGCAGCTTAGTTAGCGGGAGAGTTTTATTTGACAATGAGCAGTTCTTC. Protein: CASSLVSGRVLFDNEQFF.

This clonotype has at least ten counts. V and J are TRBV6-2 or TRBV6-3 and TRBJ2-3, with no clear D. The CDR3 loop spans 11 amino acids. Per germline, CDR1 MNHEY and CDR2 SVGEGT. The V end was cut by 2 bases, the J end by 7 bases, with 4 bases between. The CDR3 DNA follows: TGTGCCAGCAGTTACGCGAATACGCAGTATTTT. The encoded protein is CASSYANTQYF.

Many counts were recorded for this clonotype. The CDR3 protein is CASSPGAGTGSTDTQYF. CDR3 DNA sequence: TGTGCCAGCAGCCCCGGCGCGGGGACAGGGTCCACAGATACGCAGTATTTT. This sequence joins TRBV21-1 and TRBJ2-3; the table names TRBD1, a call not compared with the DNA. TRBV21-1 is a recognized pseudogene. The CDR3 has 17 residues.

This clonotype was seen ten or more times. CDR3 sequence: CASGPPTGEGQPQHF. DNA of the CDR3: TGTGCTAGTGGTCCACCGACAGGGGAGGGTCAGCCCCAGCATTTT. The chain combines TRBV12-5 with TRBJ1-5, with 8 bases fitting TRBD1. The CDR3 runs 15 residues. J was trimmed by 6 bases and V by 5 bases; bases with no gene match: 9. The V gene's germline CDR1 is LGHNT and CDR2 FRNRAP. Supplemented by reference TRBV12-5 and TRBJ1-5, the full variable domain reads DARVTQTPRHKVTEMGQEVTMRCQPILGHNTVFWYRQTMMQGLELLAYFRNRAPLDDSGMPKDRFSAEMPDATLATLKIQPSEPRDSAVYFCASGPPTGEGQPQHFGDGTRLSIL.